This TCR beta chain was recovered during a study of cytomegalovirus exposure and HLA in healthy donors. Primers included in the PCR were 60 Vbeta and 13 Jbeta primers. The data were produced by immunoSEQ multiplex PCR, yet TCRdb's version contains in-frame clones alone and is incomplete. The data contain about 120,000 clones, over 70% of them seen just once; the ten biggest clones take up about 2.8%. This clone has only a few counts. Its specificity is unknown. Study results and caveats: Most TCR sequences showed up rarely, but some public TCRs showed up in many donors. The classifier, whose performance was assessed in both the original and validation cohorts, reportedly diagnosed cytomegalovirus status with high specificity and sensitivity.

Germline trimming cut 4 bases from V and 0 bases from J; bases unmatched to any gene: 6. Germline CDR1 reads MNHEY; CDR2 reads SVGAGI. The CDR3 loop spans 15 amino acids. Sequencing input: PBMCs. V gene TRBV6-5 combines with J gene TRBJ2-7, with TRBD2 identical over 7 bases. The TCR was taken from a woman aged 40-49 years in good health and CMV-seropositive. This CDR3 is CASSSAGLLSYEQYF. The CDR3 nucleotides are TGTGCCAGCAGTTCAGCGGGACTACTCTCCTACGAGCAGTACTTC.